A selection of T cell receptor beta chains follows, all from one sample in a study of cytomegalovirus exposure and HLA in healthy donors. The data were produced by immunoSEQ multiplex PCR, yet TCRdb's version contains in-frame clones alone and is incomplete. The sample includes about 130,000 clones, roughly 84% of them seen just once. The source material was PBMCs. These receptors all stem from a woman aged 18 to 35 in good health and CMV-seropositive. Both conserved end residues are part of each CDR3. D genes are given only for firm matches. The size entry is marked missing in some rows and otherwise reads once, few, many or a size class.

>NA|TRBV27|NA
CASSLLVGGNEQFF
>NA|TRBV6-6|NA
CASSYQSTDTQYF
>TRBD2|TRBV11-2|once
CASSSLRTSGGTYEQYF
>NA|TRBV10-3|NA
CASCTEVNTEAFF
>NA|TRBV5-3|NA
CARSSPTTRTGRGTEAFF
>TRBD1|TRBV5-1|NA
CASSLRTGTNYGYTF
>NA|TRBV7-9|NA
CASSPRTDYNEQFF
>TRBD1|TRBV20-1|NA
CSAQGANF
>NA|TRBV11-2|NA
CASSLERGDTGELFF
>TRBD2|TRBV7-2|NA
CASSLDLAGAGELFF
>NA|TRBV5-1|NA
CASSLGWGQQNTEAFF
>NA|TRBV11-1|NA
CASSLGVRFQPAAFF
>NA|TRBV9|NA
CASSVIGGTGELFF
>NA|TRBV6-5|NA
CASSYSERGSSYEQYF
>NA|TRBV5-1|NA
CASSLSGAYEQYF
>NA|TRBV30|NA
CAWRQARSALHF
>NA|TRBV30|NA
CAWSSVAPPNEQFF
>TRBD2|TRBV9|NA
CASSERTGTRFNEVPQYF
>TRBD2|TRBV4-1|NA
CASSQDTSGGSYNEQFF
>TRBD1|TRBV19|few
CASSTGGGGNTIYF
>TRBD2|TRBV4-2|once
CASSQGLAGSTDTQYF
>TRBD2|TRBV15|NA
CATSREASGVSYNEQFF